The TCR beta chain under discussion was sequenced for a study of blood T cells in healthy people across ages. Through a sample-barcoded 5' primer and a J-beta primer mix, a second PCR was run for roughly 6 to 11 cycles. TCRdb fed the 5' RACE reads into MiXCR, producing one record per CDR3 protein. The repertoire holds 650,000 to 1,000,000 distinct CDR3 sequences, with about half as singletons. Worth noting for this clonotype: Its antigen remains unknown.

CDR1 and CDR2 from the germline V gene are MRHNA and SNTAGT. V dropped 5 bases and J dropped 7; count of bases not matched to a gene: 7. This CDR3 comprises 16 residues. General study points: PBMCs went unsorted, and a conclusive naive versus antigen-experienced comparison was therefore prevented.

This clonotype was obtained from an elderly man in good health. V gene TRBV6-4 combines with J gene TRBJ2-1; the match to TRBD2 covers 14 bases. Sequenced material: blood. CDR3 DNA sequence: TGTGCCAGCAGTCGACTAGCGGGAGGGCCGGGTAATGAGCAGTTCTTC. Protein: CASSRLAGGPGNEQFF.